This T cell receptor beta chain came from a study of T cells in Graves' hyperthyroidism and ophthalmopathy (dated by TCRdb to the late 2010s). At the level of the whole study: Peripheral blood samples were taken at initial diagnosis, before any treatment was given. To identify TCR V-J signatures that set the groups apart, the researchers used a discovery cohort of more than 95 patients, made up of some 41 with Graves' ophthalmopathy and around 58 with stable Graves' hyperthyroidism. Prospective prediction of ophthalmopathy was tested in an independent validation cohort of 18 to 20 hyperthyroidism patients and some 17 patients who later progressed to ophthalmopathy. The 90 or so discovery patients were randomly split 7:3 into training and test sets. In over five Graves' hyperthyroidism patients, the study also compared T-cell repertoires from thyroid tissue with T-cell repertoires from blood. Following sampling, methimazole starting at 30 mg daily was given to hyperthyroidism patients, and high-dose intravenous methylprednisolone was given to ophthalmopathy patients. The paper reports TCR Vbeta CDR3 sequencing of 135 peripheral blood samples: 43 ophthalmopathy, fewer than 85 hyperthyroidism and around 17 progressor patients.

Hyperthyroidism patients were aged 18 to 65 years and newly diagnosed, with disease duration of less than 2 months. Patients with uncontrolled infections, other autoimmune diseases, pregnancy or lactation were excluded. Clinical symptoms, serum thyroxine and TRAb, thyroid ultrasound, and orbital computed tomography formed the basis for the diagnoses. Blood from progressor patients was collected at the time of first diagnosis with hyperthyroidism, before any ophthalmopathy symptoms had appeared. PBMCs were isolated from 7.5 to 10 ml of fresh peripheral blood by Ficoll-Paque density gradient centrifugation. Progressor patients were initially diagnosed with Graves' hyperthyroidism and developed ophthalmopathy during follow-up. Total RNA was extracted using Trizol reagent, and RNA quality was assessed on an Agilent 2100 Bioanalyzer. Amplification of TCR beta CDR3 regions was carried out from RNA transcripts. For the first round of RT-PCR on the TCR CDR3, the HTBI primer set was used together with the Qiagen OneStep RT-PCR kit. A second multiplex PCR round built the libraries, followed by size selection and purification. Libraries were sequenced paired-end with 100 bp reads on an Illumina HiSeq2000. Turning to the authors' computational methods: SOAPnuke was used to process the raw data, removing reads that contained adapters or uncalled bases, had a mean Phred below 15, or lacked an exact match to the constant primer or identifier. High-quality paired reads were merged with COPE v1.2.5, and unique nucleotide sequences were defined as clonotypes. Clonotypes were aligned to IMGT TRBV, TRBD and TRBJ reference segments using MiTCR v1.1. Analysis was restricted to V-J combinations with a frequency above 0.0001, which covered 99% to 99.2% of repertoires. The TCS score was defined as F50 (clonal expansion) divided by E x V (chaos), with BLOSUM62-based TCRdist calculated between CDR3 peptides within each V-J. Welch's t-statistics and random forest reduced some 510 V-J features to about 12, which were used in a naive Bayes classifier (R e1071). In-frame beta chains were kept once TCRdb had trimmed the public reads at Q25 with fastp and called clones with MiXCR. All rows with the same CDR3 protein become a single entry with the most common DNA and genes. The V and J calls and clone size come from TCRdb's table, not from the authors' own analysis. The sample table holds some 350,000 distinct CDR3 sequences, of which 15% to 17% were seen once. The ten top clones hold 25% to 35% of the sample.

The CDR3 has 13 amino acids, counting the end cysteine and phenylalanine. Kept here is only the CDR3 DNA, which spans 39 bases and is read in frame from base 1. Per the germline V gene (reference sequence), DFQATT is the CDR1 and SNEGSKA is the CDR2. Overall study results and their limits: Ophthalmopathy was separated from stable hyperthyroidism by a 13 V-J signature model, with approximately 86% sensitivity and approximately 81% specificity obtained in cross-validation and 80%/75% obtained in testing. In validation, the model predicted progression to ophthalmopathy a median of roughly 6.1 months before onset, with approximately 68% sensitivity and about 72% specificity. Most expanded thyroid clonotypes (frequency above 0.001) were also detected in blood, suggesting blood repertoires may reflect thyroid immune responses. No statistical method was used to fix the sample size in advance, and group allocation was not hidden from the investigators.

At least ten counts were recorded for this clonotype. Its target antigen remains unknown. Base qualities were left out, and no much larger clone turns up one base away. The rearranged chain carries TRBV20-1 and TRBJ2-4; 14 bases in the middle match TRBD2. Sequencing was carried out using blood. This TCR was recovered from a woman aged 18 to 35 with Graves' hyperthyroidism that later progressed to Graves' ophthalmopathy. The DNA sequence is given as TGCAGGGATAGGACTAGCGGGAGGAACATTCAGTACTTC. This codes for CRDRTSGRNIQYF.